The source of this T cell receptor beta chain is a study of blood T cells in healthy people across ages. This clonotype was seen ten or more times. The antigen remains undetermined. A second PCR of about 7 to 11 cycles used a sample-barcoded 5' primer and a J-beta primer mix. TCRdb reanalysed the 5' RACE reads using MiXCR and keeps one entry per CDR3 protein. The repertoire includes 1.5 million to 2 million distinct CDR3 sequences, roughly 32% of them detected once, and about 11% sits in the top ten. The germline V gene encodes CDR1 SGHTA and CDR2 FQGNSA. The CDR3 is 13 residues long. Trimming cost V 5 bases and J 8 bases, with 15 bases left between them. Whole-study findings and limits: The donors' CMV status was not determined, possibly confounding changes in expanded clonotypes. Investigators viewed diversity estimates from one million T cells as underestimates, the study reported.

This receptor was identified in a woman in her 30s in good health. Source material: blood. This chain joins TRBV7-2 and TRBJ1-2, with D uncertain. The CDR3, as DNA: TGTGCCAGCAGCCGAGGACGGGGTGAGGGCTACACCTTC. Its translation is CASSRGRGEGYTF.